This is a list of T cell receptor beta chains from one sample in a study of T cells after yellow fever vaccination. TCRdb re-derived calls from the 5' RACE reads in MiXCR, one entry per CDR3 protein. The data hold some 500,000 distinct CDR3 sequences, with approximately 12% observed a single time. Here the sequenced sample was PBMCs, taken on the day of the yellow fever booster vaccination. The receptor set was obtained from a man younger than 45 who received the YFV17D yellow fever vaccine. CDR3s include the opening cysteine and the closing phenylalanine or tryptophan. A D gene is named only where the DNA matches it firmly. Rows may omit the clone size; those that give it use once, few, many or a size class.

V: TRBV5-1; size: -; length: 15; D: TRBD2; J: TRBJ2-1; DNA: TGCGCCAGCAGCTCGGGACTAGCGGAAAACAATGAGCAGTTCTTC; CDR3: CASSSGLAENNEQFF
V: TRBV6-1; size: -; length: 15; D: -; J: TRBJ1-5; DNA: TGTGCCAGCAGTGAACAGGGAGGAAGCAATCAGCCCCAGCATTTT; CDR3: CASSEQGGSNQPQHF
V: TRBV20-1; size: -; length: 16; D: -; J: TRBJ1-1; DNA: TGCAGTGCTAGAGATTCGGAGCGGGGGATGAACACTGAAGCTTTCTTT; CDR3: CSARDSERGMNTEAFF
V: TRBV7-2; size: -; length: 13; D: -; J: TRBJ2-7; DNA: TGTGCCAGCAGCTCTTGGTGGGGCTACGAGCAGTACTTC; CDR3: CASSSWWGYEQYF
V: TRBV7-2; size: many; length: 14; D: -; J: TRBJ1-5; DNA: TGTGCCAGCAGCTTAACGGGGCCTAATCAGCCCCAGCATTTT; CDR3: CASSLTGPNQPQHF
V: TRBV7-2; size: few; length: 15; D: TRBD1; J: TRBJ1-5; DNA: TGTGCCAGCAGCTTATCAGGGGGCGTGGGTCAGCCCCAGCATTTT; CDR3: CASSLSGGVGQPQHF
V: TRBV11-2; size: few; length: 13; D: -; J: TRBJ2-2; DNA: TGTGCCAGCACAGGGCCGAATCCCGGGGAGCTGTTTTTT; CDR3: CASTGPNPGELFF
V: TRBV10-3; size: -; length: 18; D: TRBD2; J: TRBJ2-1; DNA: TGTGCCATCAGTGAGTCACTAGCGGGAGGCCCCGGACACAATGAGCAGTTCTTC; CDR3: CAISESLAGGPGHNEQFF
V: TRBV7-2; size: few; length: 13; D: -; J: TRBJ2-3; DNA: TGTGCCAGCAGCTTAGCGGCGTATCGTACGCAGTATTTT; CDR3: CASSLAAYRTQYF
V: TRBV7-2; size: -; length: 11; D: -; J: TRBJ2-5; DNA: TGTGCCAGCAGCTTTGGTTTATGGCCAGACTTC; CDR3: CASSFGLWPDF
V: TRBV20-1; size: -; length: 14; D: TRBD1; J: TRBJ2-5; DNA: TGCAGTGCTCCCGACAGGGGGTGGCAAGAGACCCAGTACTTC; CDR3: CSAPDRGWQETQYF
V: TRBV24-1; size: once; length: 16; D: -; J: TRBJ2-5; DNA: TGTGCCACCAGTGATAATAGGGACAGCGGGACGGGGACCCAGTACTTC; CDR3: CATSDNRDSGTGTQYF
V: TRBV23-1; size: few; length: 14; D: -; J: TRBJ2-3; DNA: TGCGCCAGCAGTCGGGGCGGGAAAGAAGATACGCAGTATTTT; CDR3: CASSRGGKEDTQYF
V: TRBV5-5; size: many; length: 14; D: TRBD1; J: TRBJ2-5; DNA: TGTGCCAGCAGGGACAGGGGGATCCAAGAGACCCAGTACTTC; CDR3: CASRDRGIQETQYF
V: TRBV11-2; size: few; length: 17; D: TRBD1; J: TRBJ2-7; DNA: TGTGCCAGCAGCTTACGAGTAGGCCAGGGGGTGCTCTACGAGCAGTACTTC; CDR3: CASSLRVGQGVLYEQYF
V: TRBV7-2; size: -; length: 13; D: -; J: TRBJ2-3; DNA: TGTGCCAGCAGCTTAGGGTTTAAAGATACGCAGTATTTT; CDR3: CASSLGFKDTQYF
V: TRBV20-1; size: -; length: 14; D: -; J: TRBJ1-6; DNA: TGCAGTGCTAGAATCAGGGTTGGCAATTCACCCCTCCACTTT; CDR3: CSARIRVGNSPLHF
V: TRBV7-6; size: -; length: 15; D: -; J: TRBJ2-5; DNA: TGTGCCAGCAGCTTAGCGCCCACGGTGCGGGAGACCCAGTACTTC; CDR3: CASSLAPTVRETQYF
V: TRBV11-2; size: few; length: 18; D: -; J: TRBJ2-3; DNA: TGTGCCAGCAGCTTCGTACAGGGAGGCGGGAGAAGCTCAGATACGCAGTATTTT; CDR3: CASSFVQGGGRSSDTQYF
V: TRBV6-2/TRBV6-3; size: -; length: 14; D: TRBD2; J: TRBJ2-7; DNA: TGTGCCAGCACTATTGAGCGGGATTCCTACGAGCAGTACTTC; CDR3: CASTIERDSYEQYF
V: TRBV20-1; size: -; length: 14; D: TRBD2; J: TRBJ2-7; DNA: TGCAGTGCTAGCGGGACTAGCGAAATCTACGAGCAGTACTTC; CDR3: CSASGTSEIYEQYF
V: TRBV6-1; size: few; length: 13; D: -; J: TRBJ1-2; DNA: TGTGCCAGCAGTGAAGCCGGGGAGCGGGGCTACACCTTC; CDR3: CASSEAGERGYTF
V: TRBV7-9; size: few; length: 17; D: -; J: TRBJ2-3; DNA: TGTGCCAGCAGCTTAGCGGTTGCGAGGGGCCGCACAGATACGCAGTATTTT; CDR3: CASSLAVARGRTDTQYF
V: TRBV15; size: -; length: 14; D: -; J: TRBJ2-4; DNA: TGTGCCACCAGCAGAGGTGAGGGGGGAGACATTCAGTACTTC; CDR3: CATSRGEGGDIQYF
V: TRBV7-2; size: few; length: 16; D: -; J: TRBJ1-6; DNA: TGTGCCAGCAGCTTAGGATGGGCGGGCTATAATTCACCCCTCCACTTT; CDR3: CASSLGWAGYNSPLHF
V: TRBV3-1; size: -; length: 13; D: -; J: TRBJ2-2; DNA: TGTGCCAGCAGCCAAGCGCGGTACGTGGAGCTGTTTTTT; CDR3: CASSQARYVELFF
V: TRBV29-1; size: many; length: 13; D: -; J: TRBJ2-3; DNA: TGCAGCGTCCGACCTTATAGCACAGATACGCAGTATTTT; CDR3: CSVRPYSTDTQYF
V: TRBV7-2; size: many; length: 14; D: TRBD1; J: TRBJ2-7; DNA: TGTGCCAGCAGCTTAGCGGGGACAGAGTACGAGCAGTACTTC; CDR3: CASSLAGTEYEQYF
V: TRBV7-9; size: few; length: 14; D: TRBD1; J: TRBJ1-4; DNA: TGTGCCAGCAGCCGGACAGGGAGTAATGAAAAACTGTTTTTT; CDR3: CASSRTGSNEKLFF
V: TRBV20-1; size: -; length: 14; D: TRBD2; J: TRBJ2-1; DNA: TGCAGTGCTAGTGCTAGCGGGAGCAACCCTGAGCAGTTCTTC; CDR3: CSASASGSNPEQFF
V: TRBV7-2; size: few; length: 15; D: TRBD2; J: TRBJ2-1; DNA: TGTGCCAGCAGCTTAGTAGCGGGAGCTCTCAATGAGCAGTTCTTC; CDR3: CASSLVAGALNEQFF
V: TRBV30; size: few; length: 13; D: -; J: TRBJ1-2; DNA: TGTGCCTGGAGTGTATGGACAGAAGATGGCTACACCTTC; CDR3: CAWSVWTEDGYTF
V: TRBV6-5; size: few; length: 16; D: TRBD1; J: TRBJ1-1; DNA: TGTGCCAGCAGTTACTCCACCTTCAGGGGGCGTTCTGAAGCTTTCTTT; CDR3: CASSYSTFRGRSEAFF
V: TRBV5-6; size: few; length: 11; D: -; J: TRBJ1-4; DNA: TGTGCCAGCGGCAAGGGTGAAAAACTGTTTTTT; CDR3: CASGKGEKLFF
V: TRBV12-3/TRBV12-4; size: -; length: 15; D: TRBD1; J: TRBJ2-7; DNA: TGTGCCAGCAGTCAATCCGGGACAGGGGGGTACGAGCAGTACTTC; CDR3: CASSQSGTGGYEQYF
V: TRBV5-5; size: -; length: 14; D: -; J: TRBJ2-7; DNA: TGTGCCAGCAGTAACCCGTCCGGTAACTACGAGCAGTACTTC; CDR3: CASSNPSGNYEQYF
V: TRBV20-1; size: few; length: 15; D: TRBD2; J: TRBJ2-7; DNA: TGCAGTGCTCTGGGAGGGGCTCGCCCCCTCTACGAGCAGTACTTC; CDR3: CSALGGARPLYEQYF
V: TRBV7-2; size: -; length: 12; D: -; J: TRBJ2-5; DNA: TGTGCCAGCAGCGGGATTTGGGAGACCCAGTACTTC; CDR3: CASSGIWETQYF
V: TRBV20-1; size: many; length: 15; D: TRBD2; J: TRBJ2-1; DNA: TGCAGTGCCTCCCCGGGGACTAGCGGGAGGGGTGAGCAGTTCTTC; CDR3: CSASPGTSGRGEQFF
V: TRBV5-1; size: -; length: 16; D: TRBD2; J: TRBJ2-1; DNA: TGCGCCAGCAGCTTGGAGCTACTTCGGGAGGGCACTGAGCAGTTCTTC; CDR3: CASSLELLREGTEQFF
V: TRBV20-1; size: -; length: 14; D: TRBD2; J: TRBJ2-3; DNA: TGCAGTGCCCTAGCGGGAGAGGGCACAGATACGCAGTATTTT; CDR3: CSALAGEGTDTQYF
V: TRBV20-1; size: -; length: 12; D: TRBD2; J: TRBJ2-7; DNA: TGCAGTGCTACTGCGGGAGGGAACGAGCAGTACTTC; CDR3: CSATAGGNEQYF
V: TRBV25-1; size: few; length: 15; D: TRBD1; J: TRBJ1-1; DNA: TGTGCCAGCAGTGACAACAGGGGTCTGGACACTGAAGCTTTCTTT; CDR3: CASSDNRGLDTEAFF
V: TRBV10-3; size: -; length: 17; D: -; J: TRBJ1-3; DNA: TGTGCCATCAGTGAGACAATACAGGGTTTTTCTGGAAACACCATATATTTT; CDR3: CAISETIQGFSGNTIYF
V: TRBV5-4; size: -; length: 15; D: TRBD1; J: TRBJ2-7; DNA: TGTGCCAGCGGCTTGGATAGGGGGCTTCGGAACGAGCAGTACTTC; CDR3: CASGLDRGLRNEQYF
V: TRBV20-1; size: -; length: 12; D: TRBD1; J: TRBJ1-5; DNA: TGCAGTGTGGGACAGGGTAATCAGCCCCAGCATTTT; CDR3: CSVGQGNQPQHF
V: TRBV5-1; size: once; length: 14; D: TRBD1; J: TRBJ2-7; DNA: TGCGCCAGCAGCTCCGGGACAGGTTCCTACGAGCTGTACTTC; CDR3: CASSSGTGSYELYF
V: TRBV5-1; size: -; length: 13; D: -; J: TRBJ2-2; DNA: TGCGCCAGCAGTTATGATAGGAACGGGGAGCTGTTTTTT; CDR3: CASSYDRNGELFF
V: TRBV12-3/TRBV12-4; size: -; length: 13; D: TRBD2; J: TRBJ2-5; DNA: TGTGCCAGCTGGGGACTAGATTCGGAGACCCAGTACTTC; CDR3: CASWGLDSETQYF